The 7 T cell receptor beta chains reported below all come from one sample, sequenced in a study of CD8 T cells in Susac syndrome. RNA in amounts of roughly 0.45 to 1 ug was reverse transcribed with random hexamers. TCRdb used MiXCR to reprocess the immunoSEQ multiplex PCR reads, holding one entry per CDR3 protein. The table records about 150,000 distinct CDR3 sequences, 90% to 96% of them present only once. The material sequenced was CD4+ T cells from PBMCs. The receptors derive from a human donor with Susac syndrome.

For the CDR3, the DNA is TGCAGTGCCCATCCCGGGACAGGTACCTACGAGCAGTACTTC. This gives the protein CSAHPGTGTYEQYF. This chain joins TRBV20-1 and TRBJ2-7, with 8 positions matching TRBD1. CDR3 size: 14 residues. Germline-derived CDR1 and CDR2 are DFQATT and SNEGSKA (reference sequence). The J segment lost 2 bases and the V segment lost 6 bases, leaving 9 bases of the junction unmatched.

This chain connects TRBV27 to TRBJ2-7; D is unresolved. The ends were cut back, 7 bases at V and 8 bases at J, with 18 bases in the middle. The CDR3 covers 13 residues. Germline V CDR1 and CDR2: MNHEY, SMNVEV (reference sequence). The DNA of the CDR3 is TGTGCCAGCACTGAAGCCCCCTATACGAAGCAGTACTTC. Translating gives CASTEAPYTKQYF.

The chain employs TRBV29-1 and TRBJ1-5; D is undetermined. Trimming removed 0 bases from V and 5 bases from J, with 14 bases in between. The CDR3 has 15 amino acids. CDR1 is SQVTM and CDR2 is ANQGSEA in the germline V gene. As DNA, the CDR3 is TGCAGCGTTGAAGATGCGGGAACAGTGGATCAGCCCCAGCATTTT. Amino acid sequence: CSVEDAGTVDQPQHF.

Here the CDR3 DNA reads TGCAGTGCTAGGTCCACAGGAGGGGGGGAGCAGTACTTC. Translating gives CSARSTGGGEQYF. The chain is built from TRBV20-1 and TRBJ2-7; D might be TRBD1 or TRBD2, each matching 6 bases. The CDR3 spans 13 residues. Germline lookup yields CDR1 DFQATT and CDR2 SNEGSKA (reference sequence). The V end was cut by 3 bases, the J end by 7 bases, with 16 bases between.

CDR3 sequence (DNA): TGCGCCAGCAGCTTACTACAGGGGTATGAGCAGTTCTTC. Protein: CASSLLQGYEQFF. The chain recombines TRBV5-1 with TRBJ2-1, with 7 bases lining up with TRBD1. From germline, CDR1 is SGHRS and CDR2 YFSETQ. The V segment lost 2 bases and the J segment 8 bases; nucleotides outside the gene matches: 4. This CDR3 region has 13 residues.

The V and J genes are TRBV3-1 and TRBJ1-5, with TRBD1 as a possible D gene (5 bases). V gave up 5 bases and J gave up 3 bases, with 11 bases separating them. The length of the CDR3 is 14 residues. The germline CDR1 and CDR2 sequences are LGHDT and YNNKEL (reference sequence). CDR3 DNA sequence: TGTGCCAGCAGCTCACGACAGAACAATCAGCCCCAGCATTTT. Its translation: CASSSRQNNQPQHF.

The chain uses TRBV7-9 and TRBJ1-6, with a tentative D call TRBD1 (5 bases). V was clipped by 8 bases and J by 8 bases, with 13 bases between them. This CDR3 contains 13 residues. Germline-derived CDR1 and CDR2 are SEHNR and FQNEAQ (reference sequence). The chain's CDR3 is CASPEGTDSPLHF. The CDR3 coding sequence is TGTGCCAGCCCTGAGGGGACGGATTCACCCCTCCACTTT.